These T cell receptor beta chains were read from a single sample in a study of blood T cell repertoires in COVID-19. Assay: immunoSEQ multiplex PCR; the TCRdb copy retains only in-frame clones and omits some. The data contain roughly 250,000 clones, approximately 83% of them seen just once; the ten biggest clones take up approximately 9.4%. Material for sequencing was peripheral blood. The source is a woman older than 75 with acute or convalescent COVID-19. Each CDR3 is given without its conserved first and last residue. The order of the fields is V gene, clone size, D gene, CDR3 protein. D genes are given only for firm matches. A row's size may be missing; if present it is once, few, many or a size class.

V gene: TRBV3-1/TRBV3-2
clone size: NA
D gene: TRBD2
CDR3 protein: ASSKRAAGYQETQY

V gene: TRBV5-1
clone size: NA
D gene: NA
CDR3 protein: ASSRGGGAQY

V gene: TRBV4-2
clone size: NA
D gene: TRBD1
CDR3 protein: ASSRPGQGYEQY

V gene: TRBV28
clone size: few
D gene: TRBD2
CDR3 protein: ASMASGDYEQY

V gene: TRBV12-3/TRBV12-4
clone size: NA
D gene: NA
CDR3 protein: ASSFGGLGEQY

V gene: TRBV6-5
clone size: NA
D gene: NA
CDR3 protein: ASSYRGGPNEKLF

V gene: TRBV15
clone size: NA
D gene: NA
CDR3 protein: ATSTRVGQPQH

V gene: TRBV13
clone size: NA
D gene: TRBD1
CDR3 protein: ASSRTGADGNTIY

V gene: TRBV5-1
clone size: NA
D gene: NA
CDR3 protein: ASGQQTGNTEAF

V gene: TRBV7-9
clone size: NA
D gene: NA
CDR3 protein: ASSLTEGRAF

V gene: TRBV15
clone size: NA
D gene: NA
CDR3 protein: ATSRDLTAQF

V gene: TRBV7-9
clone size: NA
D gene: NA
CDR3 protein: ASSTESQAPNEKLF

V gene: TRBV6-2/TRBV6-3
clone size: NA
D gene: NA
CDR3 protein: ASSYDSLSGANVLT

V gene: TRBV6-1
clone size: NA
D gene: NA
CDR3 protein: ASSEATELYRNTIY

V gene: TRBV9
clone size: NA
D gene: TRBD1
CDR3 protein: ASSARTGQYGYT